The 7 T cell receptor beta chains in this list originate from one sample, sequenced in a study of OX40 agonist ivuxolimab in advanced cancers. The protocol was immunoSEQ multiplex PCR, while the TCRdb copy is restricted to in-frame clones and leaves out a portion. The sample shows approximately 33,000 clones, more than 90% of them seen only once. The material sequenced was CD4+ or CD8+ T cells sorted from blood, taken in a trial of the OX40 agonist ivuxolimab. All receptors come from an adult with an advanced solid tumor such as melanoma, head and neck, liver or kidney cancer.

This rearrangement joins TRBV27 to TRBJ1-2; TRBD1 matches at 8 bases. This CDR3 comprises 15 residues. CDR1 and CDR2 (germline): MNHEY, SMNVEV (reference sequence). Losses at the gene ends were 4 bases for V and 5 bases for J; bases not matched to a gene: 9. CDR3: CASSSGQGLSYGYTF. The CDR3 nucleotides are TGTGCCAGCAGTTCTGGACAGGGTCTCTCATATGGCTACACCTTC.

The chain joins TRBV19 to TRBJ1-2, with D possibly being TRBD1 (5 bases). The germline V and J ends were trimmed by 3 bases and 6 bases, with 14 bases remaining between them. Germline CDR1 LNHDA, CDR2 SQIVND (reference sequence). The CDR3 loop spans 14 amino acids. The CDR3 region is CASSIWGPENGYTF. CDR3 in DNA: TGTGCCAGTAGTATTTGGGGACCGGAGAATGGCTACACCTTC. Supplemented by reference TRBV19 and TRBJ1-2, the full variable domain reads DGGITQSPKYLFRKEGQNVTLSCEQNLNHDAMYWYRQDPGQGLRLIYYSQIVNDFQKGDIAEGYSVSREKKESFPLTVTSAQKNPTAFYLCASSIWGPENGYTFGSGTRLTVV.

The chain combines TRBV28 with TRBJ2-2, with 10 bases that match TRBD1. Germline-derived CDR1 and CDR2 are MDHEN and SYDVKM. The length of the CDR3 is 16 residues. Unmatched junction bases numbered 9, after V lost 5 bases and J lost 6 bases. CDR3 in amino acids: CASSPGTGDLSGELFF. In nucleotides, the CDR3 is TGTGCCAGCAGTCCCGGGACAGGGGATCTATCCGGGGAGCTGTTTTTT. Full variable domain (rest looked up from reference TRBV28 and TRBJ2-2): DVKVTQSSRYLVKRTGEKVFLECVQDMDHENMFWYRQDPGLGLRLIYFSYDVKMKEKGDIPEGYSVSREKKERFSLILESASTNQTSMYLCASSPGTGDLSGELFFGEGSRLTVL.

The rearrangement links TRBV4-1 to TRBJ2-1; D uncertain. Per germline, CDR1 MGHRA and CDR2 YSYEKL. The CDR3 runs 13 residues. The germline V and J ends were trimmed by 0 bases and 7 bases, with 7 bases remaining between them. CDR3 region: CASSQDPGNEQFF. The CDR3 DNA follows: TGCGCCAGCAGCCAAGATCCTGGTAATGAGCAGTTCTTC.

This chain uses TRBV7-9 with TRBJ1-5, with D uncertain. Between the trimmed V and J ends, which lost 1 base and 0 bases, there was a span of 10 bases. CDR3 size: 16 residues. Per the germline V gene, CDR1 is SEHNR and CDR2 is FQNEAQ (reference sequence). CDR3 in amino acids: CASSLEEEYSNQPQHF. In DNA, the CDR3 is TGTGCCAGCAGCTTAGAGGAGGAATATAGCAATCAGCCCCAGCATTTT.

The chain combines TRBV2 with TRBJ1-1, with D tentatively TRBD1 (5 bases). CDR1 is SNHLY, CDR2 FYNNEI, per germline. CDR3 length equals 12 residues. The V end was cut by 9 bases, the J end by 7 bases, with 15 bases between. CDR3 sequence (DNA): TGTGCCAGTCAAATAGACAGCTTTGAAGCTTTCTTT. Translation: CASQIDSFEAFF.

This chain connects TRBV2 to TRBJ1-5; D not resolved. Germline V gene sequence: CDR1 SNHLY, CDR2 FYNNEI. This CDR3 contains 16 residues. V was cut by 0 bases and J by 2 bases, with 11 bases left in between. The CDR3 bases are TGTGCCAGCAGTGAAGCGCTTACCGGGGGCAATCAGCCCCAGCATTTT. It yields the protein CASSEALTGGNQPQHF.